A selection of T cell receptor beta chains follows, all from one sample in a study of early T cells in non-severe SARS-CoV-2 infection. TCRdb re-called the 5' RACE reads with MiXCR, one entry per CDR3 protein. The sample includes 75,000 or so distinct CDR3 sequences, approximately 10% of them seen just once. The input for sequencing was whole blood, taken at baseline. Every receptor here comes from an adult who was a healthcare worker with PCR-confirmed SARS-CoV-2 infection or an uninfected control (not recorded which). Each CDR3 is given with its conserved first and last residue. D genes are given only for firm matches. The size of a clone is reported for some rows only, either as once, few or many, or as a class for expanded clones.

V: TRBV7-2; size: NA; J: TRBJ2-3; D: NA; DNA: TGTGCCAGCAGCTTAGAACTCCCCCGTACGCAGTATTTT; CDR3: CASSLELPRTQYF
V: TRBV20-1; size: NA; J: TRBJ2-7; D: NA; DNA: TGCAGTGCTAGCAACTACGGTAGGGGCTACGAGCAGTACTTC; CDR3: CSASNYGRGYEQYF
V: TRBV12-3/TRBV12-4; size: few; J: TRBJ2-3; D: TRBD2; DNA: TGTGCCAGCACCATAGCGGGGGGGCCCACAGATACGCAGTATTTT; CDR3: CASTIAGGPTDTQYF
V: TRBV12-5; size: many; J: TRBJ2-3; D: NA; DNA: TGTGCTAGTGGGCAGACCGGGTTGGGCACAGATACGCAGTATTTT; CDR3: CASGQTGLGTDTQYF
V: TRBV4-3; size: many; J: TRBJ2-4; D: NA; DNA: TGCGCCAGCAGCCAAGATGCGGACACCGGATATGGAAACATTCAGTACTTC; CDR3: CASSQDADTGYGNIQYF
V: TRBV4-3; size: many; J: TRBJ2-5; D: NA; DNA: TGCGCCAGCAGCCAAGAAGGAGGACAAGAGACCCAGTACTTC; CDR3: CASSQEGGQETQYF
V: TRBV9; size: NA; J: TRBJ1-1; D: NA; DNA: TGTGCCAGCAGCGTAGAAGGGGACGTAGGCACTGAAGCTTTCTTT; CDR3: CASSVEGDVGTEAFF
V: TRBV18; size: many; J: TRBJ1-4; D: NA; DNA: TGTGCCAGCTCACGAGAAATGGGAGCAACTAATGAAAAACTGTTTTTT; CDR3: CASSREMGATNEKLFF
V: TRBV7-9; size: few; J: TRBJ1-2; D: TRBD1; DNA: TGTGCCAGCAGCCGCACAGGGGTCTACTATGGCTACACCTTC; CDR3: CASSRTGVYYGYTF
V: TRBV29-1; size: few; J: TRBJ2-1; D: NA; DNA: TGCAGCGTTGAAGACCTAGCGTCTCGGTACAATGAGCAGTTCTTC; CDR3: CSVEDLASRYNEQFF
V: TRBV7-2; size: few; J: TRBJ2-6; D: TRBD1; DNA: TGTGCCAGCAGCTTTCAGGGGGCTCAGAGTCCTGGGGCCAACGTCCTGACTTTC; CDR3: CASSFQGAQSPGANVLTF
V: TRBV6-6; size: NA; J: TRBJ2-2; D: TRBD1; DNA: TGTGCCAGCACAGACAGGGCGGTCACCGGGGAGCTGTTTTTT; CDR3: CASTDRAVTGELFF
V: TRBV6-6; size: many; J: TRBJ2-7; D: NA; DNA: TGTGCCAGCGCAAGCTCCTACGAGCAGTACTTC; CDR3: CASASSYEQYF
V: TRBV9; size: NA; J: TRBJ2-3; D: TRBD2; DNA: TGTGCCAGCAGCGCGGGACTAGCGGCCACAGATACGCAGTATTTT; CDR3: CASSAGLAATDTQYF
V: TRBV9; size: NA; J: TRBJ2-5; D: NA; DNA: TGTGCCAGCAGCGTATCCCCCTTTGAGACCCAGTACTTC; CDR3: CASSVSPFETQYF
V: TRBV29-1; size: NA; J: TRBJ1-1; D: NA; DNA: TGCAGCGTTGAAGATATTGGGATGCGGACTGAAGCTTTCTTT; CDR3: CSVEDIGMRTEAFF
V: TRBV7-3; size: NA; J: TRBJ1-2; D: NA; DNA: TGTGCCAGCAGCTTAATGGGCCAGGCTGGCTACACCTTC; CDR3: CASSLMGQAGYTF
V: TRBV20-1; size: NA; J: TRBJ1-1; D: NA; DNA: TGCAGTGCTTTACCGGCGGGCTCGAACACTGAAGCTTTCTTT; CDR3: CSALPAGSNTEAFF
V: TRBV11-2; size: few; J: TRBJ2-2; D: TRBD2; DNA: TGTGCCAGCAGCTTCGGGGGGGCCCTCTCCGGGGAGCTGTTTTTT; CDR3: CASSFGGALSGELFF
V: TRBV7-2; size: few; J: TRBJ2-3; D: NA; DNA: TGTGCCAGCGGATTCCAAGATACGCAGTATTTT; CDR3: CASGFQDTQYF
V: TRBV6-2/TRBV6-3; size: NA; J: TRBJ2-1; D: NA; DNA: TGTGCCAGCAGGAAAAGGCCGGAGGGGGAGCAGTTCTTC; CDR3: CASRKRPEGEQFF
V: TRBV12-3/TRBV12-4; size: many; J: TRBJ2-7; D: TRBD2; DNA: TGTGCCAGCAGTTTTCTCCCCGTAGCGGGATCCACCTACGAGCAGTACTTC; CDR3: CASSFLPVAGSTYEQYF
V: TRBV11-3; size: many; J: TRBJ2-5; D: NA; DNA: TGTGCCAGCAGCTCTAGGAGGGGACACCGGGGCGATGAGACCCAGTACTTC; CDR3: CASSSRRGHRGDETQYF
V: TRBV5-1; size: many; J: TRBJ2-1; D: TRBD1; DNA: TGCGCCAGCAGCTTGAGTGGGACAGCCTACAATGAGCAGTTCTTC; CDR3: CASSLSGTAYNEQFF